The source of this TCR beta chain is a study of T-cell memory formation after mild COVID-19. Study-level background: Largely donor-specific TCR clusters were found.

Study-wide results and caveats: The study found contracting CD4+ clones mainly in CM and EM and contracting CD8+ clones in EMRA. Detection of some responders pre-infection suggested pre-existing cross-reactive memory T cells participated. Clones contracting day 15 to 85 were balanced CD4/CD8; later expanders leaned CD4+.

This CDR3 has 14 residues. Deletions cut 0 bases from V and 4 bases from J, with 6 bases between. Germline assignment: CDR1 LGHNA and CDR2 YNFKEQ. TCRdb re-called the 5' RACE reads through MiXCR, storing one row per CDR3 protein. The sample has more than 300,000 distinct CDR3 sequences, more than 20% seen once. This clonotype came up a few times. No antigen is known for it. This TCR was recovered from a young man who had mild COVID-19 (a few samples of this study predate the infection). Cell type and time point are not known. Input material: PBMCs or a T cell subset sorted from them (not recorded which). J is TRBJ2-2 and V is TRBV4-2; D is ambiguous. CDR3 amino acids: CASSQDWGTGELFF. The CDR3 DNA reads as TGTGCCAGCAGCCAAGACTGGGGCACCGGGGAGCTGTTTTTT.